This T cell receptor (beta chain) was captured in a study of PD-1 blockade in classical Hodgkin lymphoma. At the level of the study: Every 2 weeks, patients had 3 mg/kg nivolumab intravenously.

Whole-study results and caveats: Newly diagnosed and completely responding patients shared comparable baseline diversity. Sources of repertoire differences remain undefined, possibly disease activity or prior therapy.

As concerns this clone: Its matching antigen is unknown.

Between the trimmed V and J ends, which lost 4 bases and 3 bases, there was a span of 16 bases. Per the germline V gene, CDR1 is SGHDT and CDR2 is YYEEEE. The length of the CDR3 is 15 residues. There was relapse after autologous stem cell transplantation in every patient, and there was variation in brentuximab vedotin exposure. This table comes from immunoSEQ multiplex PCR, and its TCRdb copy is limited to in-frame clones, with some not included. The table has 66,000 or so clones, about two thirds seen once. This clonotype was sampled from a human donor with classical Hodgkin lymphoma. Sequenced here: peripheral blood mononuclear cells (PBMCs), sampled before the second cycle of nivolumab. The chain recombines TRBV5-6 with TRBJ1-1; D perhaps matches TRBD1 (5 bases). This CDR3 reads CASSPKLSGYTEAFF. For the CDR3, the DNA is TGTGCCAGCAGCCCGAAACTTTCAGGGTACACTGAAGCTTTCTTT. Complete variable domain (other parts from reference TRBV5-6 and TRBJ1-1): DAGVTQSPTHLIKTRGQQVTLRCSPKSGHDTVSWYQQALGQGPQFIFQYYEEEERQRGNFPDRFSGHQFPNYSSELNVNALLLGDSALYLCASSPKLSGYTEAFFGQGTRLTVV.